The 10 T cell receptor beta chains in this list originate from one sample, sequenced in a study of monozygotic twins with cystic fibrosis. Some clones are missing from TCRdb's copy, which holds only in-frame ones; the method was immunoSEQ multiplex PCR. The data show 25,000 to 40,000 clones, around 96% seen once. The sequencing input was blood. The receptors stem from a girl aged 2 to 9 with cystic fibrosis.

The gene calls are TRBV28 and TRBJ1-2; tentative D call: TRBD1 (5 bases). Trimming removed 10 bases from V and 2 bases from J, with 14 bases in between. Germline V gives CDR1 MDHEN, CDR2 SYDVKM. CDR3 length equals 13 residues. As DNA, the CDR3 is TGTGCCACTCGAGGTGGGGGGAACTATGGCTACACCTTC. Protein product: CATRGGGNYGYTF.

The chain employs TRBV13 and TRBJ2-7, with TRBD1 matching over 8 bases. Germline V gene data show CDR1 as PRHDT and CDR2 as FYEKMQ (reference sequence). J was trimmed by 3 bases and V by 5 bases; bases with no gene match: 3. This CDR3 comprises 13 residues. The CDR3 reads CASSTGGRYEQYF. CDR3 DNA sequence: TGTGCCAGCAGCACAGGGGGTCGCTACGAGCAGTACTTC.

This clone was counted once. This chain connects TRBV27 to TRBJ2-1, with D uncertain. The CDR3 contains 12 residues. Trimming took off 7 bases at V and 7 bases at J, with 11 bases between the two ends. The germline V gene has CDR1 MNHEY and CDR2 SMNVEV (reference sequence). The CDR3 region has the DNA TGTGCCAGCACCCGGACCGGAAATGAGCAGTTCTTC. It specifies CASTRTGNEQFF.

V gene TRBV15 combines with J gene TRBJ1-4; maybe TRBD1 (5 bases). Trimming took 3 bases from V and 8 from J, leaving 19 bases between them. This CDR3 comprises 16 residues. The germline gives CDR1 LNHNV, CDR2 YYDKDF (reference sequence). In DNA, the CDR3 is TGTGCCACCAGCAGGGCTCTTGGACAAGGGAAGGAAAAACTGTTTTTT. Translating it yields CATSRALGQGKEKLFF.

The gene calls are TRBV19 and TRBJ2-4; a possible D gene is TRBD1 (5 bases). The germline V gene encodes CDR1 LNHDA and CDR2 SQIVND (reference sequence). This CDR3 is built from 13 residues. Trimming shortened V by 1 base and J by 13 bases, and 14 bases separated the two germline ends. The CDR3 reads CASSIGRVAEQYF. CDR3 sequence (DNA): TGTGCCAGTAGTATAGGCAGGGTAGCAGAACAGTACTTC.

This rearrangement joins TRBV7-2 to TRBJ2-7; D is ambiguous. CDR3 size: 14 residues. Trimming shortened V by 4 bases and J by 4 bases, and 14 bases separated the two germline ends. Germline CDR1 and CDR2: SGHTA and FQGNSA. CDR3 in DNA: TGTGCCAGCAGCTCAGCAGGACGTAATTACGAGCAGTACTTC. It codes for CASSSAGRNYEQYF.

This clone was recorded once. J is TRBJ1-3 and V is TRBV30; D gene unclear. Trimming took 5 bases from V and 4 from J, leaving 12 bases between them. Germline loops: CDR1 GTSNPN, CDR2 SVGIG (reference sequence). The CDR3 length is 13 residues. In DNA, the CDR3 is TGTGCCTGGGAGACGGGCAACGGAAACACCATATATTTT. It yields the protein CAWETGNGNTIYF.

CDR3 amino acids: CASTPGTSTDTQYF. DNA of the CDR3: TGTGCCAGCACCCCCGGGACAAGCACAGATACGCAGTATTTT. The chain has TRBV7-2 and TRBJ2-3; possibly TRBD1 for D (6 bases). This CDR3 is built from 14 residues. V lost 7 bases, J lost 0 bases, and 11 bases lay in between. Germline CDR1 reads SGHTA; CDR2 reads FQGNSA.

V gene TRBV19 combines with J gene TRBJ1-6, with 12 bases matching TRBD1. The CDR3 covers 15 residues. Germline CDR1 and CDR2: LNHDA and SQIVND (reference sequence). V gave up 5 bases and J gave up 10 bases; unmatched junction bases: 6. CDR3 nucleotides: TGTGCCAGTAGTCTCCGGGACAGGGGGCGATCACCCCTCCACTTT. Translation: CASSLRDRGRSPLHF.

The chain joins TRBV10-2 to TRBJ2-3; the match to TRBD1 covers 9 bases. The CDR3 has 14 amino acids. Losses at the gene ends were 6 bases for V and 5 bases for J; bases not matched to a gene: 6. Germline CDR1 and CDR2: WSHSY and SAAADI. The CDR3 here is CASRGTGLVDTQYF. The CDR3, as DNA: TGCGCCAGCAGAGGGACAGGGTTAGTAGATACGCAGTATTTT.